The 21 T cell receptor beta chains below come from one sample, sequenced in a study of regulatory T cells in long-lasting Graves disease. In building TCR beta libraries, iRepertoire HTBI primers were used together with Arm-PCR of CDR3 regions. TCRdb reprocessed the multiplex PCR reads via MiXCR and lists one record per CDR3 protein. This repertoire shows a few hundred thousand distinct CDR3 sequences, less than 30% found once; its top ten account for roughly a quarter. Documented time point: persistent/refractory GD, antithyroid drugs over 5 years with positive TRAb. Following extraction of RNA from PBMCs, that RNA was used to make the TCR library. This specimen consisted of peripheral blood mononuclear cells (PBMCs), obtained when the disease was refractory, from a patient treated with antithyroid drugs. The receptors were sampled from a woman aged 40 to 50 with Graves disease.

CDR3: CSASLAGVHEQYF. DNA for the CDR3: TGCAGTGCTAGCCTAGCGGGAGTTCACGAGCAGTACTTC. V and J are TRBV20-1 and TRBJ2-7; TRBD2 matches at 10 bases. CDR1 DFQATT and CDR2 SNEGSKA come from the germline V gene (reference sequence). Trimming removed 3 bases from V and 5 bases from J; junction bases left unmatched: 4. The CDR3 totals 13 residues.

The CDR3 nucleotides read TGTGCCAGCAGCCGGGGGGCTCTACCCCGAATTAACTATGGCTACACCTTC. This encodes CASSRGALPRINYGYTF. The V call is TRBV5-6, the J call TRBJ1-2, with D maybe TRBD1 (6 bases). The germline V gene has CDR1 SGHDT and CDR2 YYEEEE. This CDR3 region has 17 residues. Trimming took 4 bases from V and 1 from J, leaving 20 bases between them.

Concerning this clonotype: This may stem from a read error, because a much larger clone lies one nucleotide away. The V gene is TRBV12-3 or TRBV12-4, the J gene TRBJ1-1, with D maybe TRBD1 (6 bases). The CDR3 runs to 15 residues. CDR3 region: CASGLGGIENTEAFF. CDR3 nucleotide sequence: TGTGCCAGCGGTTTGGGGGGCATAGAGAACACTGAAGCTTTCTTT.

This clonotype was counted at least ten times. The V gene is TRBV6-5, the J gene TRBJ2-7; D is unresolved. V lost 2 bases and J lost 3, with 5 bases in between. Germline V gene data show CDR1 as MNHEY and CDR2 as SVGAGI. The CDR3 runs to 12 residues. CDR3 loop: CASSYTHYEQYF. As DNA, the CDR3 is TGTGCCAGCAGTTACACCCACTACGAGCAGTACTTC.

This clonotype was seen a handful of times. The chain carries TRBV5-1 and TRBJ2-2, with 9 bases identical to TRBD2. Germline-derived CDR1 and CDR2 are SGHRS and YFSETQ. CDR3 length equals 13 residues. V lost 5 bases to trimming and J lost 8 bases; unmatched junction nucleotides: 4. CDR3 DNA sequence: TGCGCCAGCAGAATAGCGGGAGTTGGGGAGCTGTTTTTT. Translation gives CASRIAGVGELFF.

Here the CDR3 DNA reads TGTGCCAGCAGCGTTTCAGGGAACTCTGGAAACACCATATATTTT. Amino acid sequence: CASSVSGNSGNTIYF. The V and J genes are TRBV9 and TRBJ1-3, with D possibly matching TRBD1 (5 bases). Trimming left V 2 bases short and J 0 bases short, with 9 bases between. Per the germline V gene, CDR1 is SGDLS and CDR2 is YYNGEE. The CDR3 consists of 15 residues. Together with reference TRBV9 and TRBJ1-3, the CDR3 gives the full variable domain: DSGVTQTPKHLITATGQRVTLRCSPRSGDLSVYWYQQSLDQGLQFLIQYYNGEERAKGNILERFSAQQFPDLHSELNLSSLELGDSALYFCASSVSGNSGNTIYFGEGSWLTVV.

This clonotype has at least ten counts. The junction shows a germline mismatch at one end, possibly a read error. For the CDR3, the DNA is TGTGCCAGCAGCTTAGACCGAGGGGAGGCTTTCTTT. Amino acids: CASSLDRGEAFF. The J gene is TRBJ1-1, the V gene TRBV5-1, with D tentatively TRBD1 (5 bases). The CDR3 consists of 12 residues. The germline CDR1 and CDR2 sequences are SGHRS and YFSETQ.

Worth noting for this clonotype: This could be a read error, since a much larger clone is one nucleotide away. The chain carries TRBV28 and TRBJ2-1; D gene ambiguous. The CDR3 runs to 11 residues. CDR1 MDHEN and CDR2 SYDVKM come from the germline V gene. CDR3 sequence (DNA): TGTGCCAGCAGTTTGAGACTTGAGCGGTTCTTC. It translates to CASSLRLERFF.

The table lists this clonotype with many counts. The chain links TRBV28 to TRBJ1-2; maybe TRBD1 (5 bases). Germline V gives CDR1 MDHEN, CDR2 SYDVKM. The CDR3 sequence is 15 residues long. V was trimmed by 5 bases and J by 6 bases, leaving 19 bases between them. This chain's CDR3 is CASSTAGRNSDGYTF. The CDR3 DNA sequence: TGTGCCAGCAGTACCGCGGGACGCAATTCCGATGGCTACACCTTC.

The V gene is TRBV20-1, the J gene TRBJ2-7, with D possibly called TRBD1 or TRBD2 (7 bases each). Germline V gene lookup returns CDR1 DFQATT and CDR2 SNEGSKA (reference sequence). This CDR3 is 16 amino acids long. The V end lost 1 base, the J end lost 0 bases, and 16 bases lay between the germline ends. The CDR3 nucleotides read TGCAGTGCTAGAGGGCGACAGGGACTATTCTCCTACGAGCAGTACTTC. Translating gives CSARGRQGLFSYEQYF.

CDR3 in DNA: TGCAGCCATAAAGCGGGTGGCTTCGTGGGCAATGAGCAGTTCTTC. It encodes CSHKAGGFVGNEQFF. The chain is built from TRBV29-1 and TRBJ2-1, with a possible D match to TRBD2 (6 bases). The V gene's germline CDR1 is SQVTM and CDR2 ANQGSEA. This CDR3 spans 15 amino acids. With 8 bases removed from V and 6 bases from J, the gap between germline ends came to 23 bases.

This clonotype was seen ten or more times. J is TRBJ2-7 and V is TRBV28, with 8 bases that match TRBD2. Germline values: CDR1 MDHEN, CDR2 SYDVKM. The CDR3 has 14 residues. The V gene end was trimmed by 6 bases and the J gene end by 0 bases; junction bases not matched to a gene: 4. The CDR3 DNA sequence: TGTGCCAGCAGAGGCGGGGGGTCCTCCTACGAGCAGTACTTC. Amino acids: CASRGGGSSYEQYF.

CDR3 sequence reads: CATSRNSGRAYNFNEQFF. As DNA, the CDR3 is TGTGCCACCAGCAGAAATAGCGGGAGGGCCTACAACTTCAATGAGCAGTTCTTC. The rearrangement uses TRBV15 and TRBJ2-1; the match to TRBD2 covers 11 bases. This CDR3 region has 18 residues. V dropped 2 bases and J dropped 6; count of bases not matched to a gene: 12. The germline gives CDR1 LNHNV, CDR2 YYDKDF (reference sequence).

The chain uses TRBV20-1 and TRBJ2-6, with D possibly matching TRBD1 (5 bases). Germline V gene sequence: CDR1 DFQATT, CDR2 SNEGSKA (reference sequence). The CDR3 extends over 14 amino acids. V lost 4 bases and J lost 0, with 7 bases in between. CDR3: CSAIQGSGANVLTF. The CDR3 region has the DNA TGCAGTGCTATCCAGGGCTCTGGGGCCAACGTCCTGACTTTC.

This clonotype was seen only a few times. V usage is TRBV5-1 and J usage is TRBJ2-7; possible D gene TRBD1, 6 bases. With 5 bases removed from V and 0 bases from J, the gap between germline ends came to 9 bases. Germline CDR1 and CDR2: SGHRS and YFSETQ. The CDR3 sequence is 13 residues long. This CDR3 is CASSSGHSYEQYF. The CDR3 DNA follows: TGCGCCAGCAGTTCGGGACACTCCTACGAGCAGTACTTC.

The gene calls are TRBV30 and TRBJ1-6; the match to TRBD1 covers 11 bases. The CDR3 consists of 15 residues. Germline CDR1 reads GTSNPN; CDR2 reads SVGIG (reference sequence). The J segment lost 13 bases and the V segment lost 2 bases, leaving 10 bases of the junction unmatched. This CDR3 reads CAWSTSGTGGRPLHF. In DNA, the CDR3 is TGTGCCTGGAGTACCTCCGGGACAGGGGGTCGTCCCCTCCACTTT.

Comments on this clonotype: This likely comes from a read error, as the CDR3 has no conserved phenylalanine or tryptophan at its end. The chain carries TRBV7-3 and TRBJ2-1; 8 bases fit TRBD2. CDR1 SGHTA and CDR2 FQGTGA come from the germline V gene. V lost 1 base and J lost 6; bases outside the gene matches: 11. The CDR3 is 17 amino acids. The CDR3 nucleotides are TGTGCCAGCAGCTTAAGGGGCGGGGGGAGCGGTAGCAATGAGCAGTTCTCC. It codes for CASSLRGGGSGSNEQFS.

The CDR3 sequence is CALGPESSGNTIYF. The CDR3 DNA is TGTGCCCTGGGCCCAGAGAGCTCTGGAAACACCATATATTTT. The chain couples TRBV7-9 to TRBJ1-3; the D is unclear. This CDR3 comprises 14 residues. Trimming cost V 11 bases and J 0 bases, with 14 bases left between them. Per germline, CDR1 SEHNR and CDR2 FQNEAQ (reference sequence).

This chain links TRBV10-1 with TRBJ2-3, with D possibly matching TRBD1 (7 bases). Germline CDR1 and CDR2: WNHNN and SYGVQD (reference sequence). The CDR3 is 15 residues long. The V end was cut by 0 bases, the J end by 6 bases, with 13 bases between. CDR3 DNA sequence: TGCGCCAGCAGTGAGTCGGGCAGGGGGGCCGATACGCAGTATTTT. It specifies CASSESGRGADTQYF.

Many counts were recorded for this clonotype. The rearrangement uses TRBV25-1 and TRBJ2-7; 7 nucleotides agree with TRBD2. Germline CDR1 MGHDK, CDR2 SYGVNS. There are 13 residues in the CDR3. J lost 4 bases, V lost 4 bases, and 4 bases had no gene match. CDR3 loop: CASSVGRGYEQYF. For the CDR3, the DNA is TGTGCCAGCAGTGTGGGGAGGGGTTACGAGCAGTACTTC.

This clonotype was seen many times. This chain links TRBV28 with TRBJ1-5, with D perhaps TRBD1 (5 bases). Germline CDR1 MDHEN, CDR2 SYDVKM. This CDR3 contains 18 residues. V lost 3 bases, J lost 0 bases, and 18 bases lay in between. The DNA of the CDR3 is TGTGCCAGCAGTTTCCCCCCTAGGGGAGTGAATAGCAATCAGCCCCAGCATTTT. Translation: CASSFPPRGVNSNQPQHF. Together with reference TRBV28 and TRBJ1-5, the CDR3 gives the full variable domain: DVKVTQSSRYLVKRTGEKVFLECVQDMDHENMFWYRQDPGLGLRLIYFSYDVKMKEKGDIPEGYSVSREKKERFSLILESASTNQTSMYLCASSFPPRGVNSNQPQHFGDGTRLSIL.